Presented here are 6 T cell receptor beta chains from one specimen sequenced in a study of metastatic and nonmetastatic thyroid tumors. All patients were untreated before thyroid surgery. TCRdb recomputed clones from the PCR reads via MiXCR. The sample includes about 39,000 clones, approximately 19% of them seen just once. Sequencing was carried out using tumor tissue. The origin of the receptors is a female donor with papillary thyroid cancer or a benign thyroid nodule (not recorded which). Some clones in this sample may be carry-over from other donors' samples.

The chain couples TRBV28 to TRBJ2-7, with TRBD1 matching over 7 bases. After removal of 6 bases from V and 4 bases from J, the junction contained 12 bases not matched to a gene. The CDR3 loop spans 15 amino acids. Germline V gene data show CDR1 as MDHEN and CDR2 as SYDVKM. The CDR3 coding sequence is TGTGCCAGCAGCCTGGACAGGTTTAGTGTGTACGAGCAGTACTTC. It translates to CASSLDRFSVYEQYF.

In its sample, this clone was seen many times. The chain joins TRBV20-1 to TRBJ1-1; 7 bases align to TRBD1. Losses at the gene ends were 6 bases for V and 6 bases for J; bases not matched to a gene: 10. Germline loops: CDR1 DFQATT, CDR2 SNEGSKA (reference sequence). The CDR3 extends over 13 amino acids. The CDR3 sequence is CSAPRQGGPEAFF. DNA for the CDR3: TGCAGTGCGCCCCGACAGGGTGGTCCTGAAGCTTTCTTT.

This clone was recorded many times. The chain uses TRBV5-6 and TRBJ2-5, with a possible D match to TRBD2 (6 bases). The germline V gene has CDR1 SGHDT and CDR2 YYEEEE. Trimming pared 2 bases from V and 5 bases from J, leaving 13 bases between. The length of the CDR3 is 14 residues. The CDR3 DNA is TGTGCCAGCAGCTTAAAGACTAGTCTGGAGACCCAGTACTTC. Its protein is CASSLKTSLETQYF.

Many counts were recorded for this clone. The chain carries TRBV6-2 or TRBV6-3 and TRBJ1-5, with 10 bases that match TRBD1. The CDR3 covers 15 residues. The ends lost 6 bases at V and 6 bases at J; junction bases unmatched: 8. Germline-derived CDR1 and CDR2 are MNHEY and SVGEGT. CDR3 in DNA: TGTGCCAGCAGGAACGACAGGGGGCGAGGTCAGCCCCAGCATTTT. Translation: CASRNDRGRGQPQHF.

This clone was picked up many times. V gene TRBV7-2 combines with J gene TRBJ2-7; TRBD1 matches at 7 bases. Looked up from germline, CDR1 is SGHTA and CDR2 is FQGNSA. The CDR3 is 14 amino acids. Unmatched junction bases numbered 5, after V lost 3 bases and J lost 3 bases. The CDR3 DNA sequence: TGTGCCAGCAGCTTGACAGGGTTGGGCTACGAGCAGTACTTC. It yields the protein CASSLTGLGYEQYF. The full variable domain, with the rest looked up from reference TRBV7-2 and TRBJ2-7, is GAGVSQSPSNKVTEKGKDVELRCDPISGHTALYWYRQSLGQGLEFLIYFQGNSAPDKSGLPSDRFSAERTGGSVSTLTIQRTQQEDSAVYLCASSLTGLGYEQYFGPGTRLTVT.

This clone was counted ten times or more. The same CDR3 also results from other DNA sequences found in this sample. V gene TRBV20-1 combines with J gene TRBJ1-2; possibly TRBD1 for D (5 bases). Between the trimmed V and J ends, which lost 4 bases and 8 bases, there was a span of 23 bases. Germline lookup yields CDR1 DFQATT and CDR2 SNEGSKA (reference sequence). CDR3 size: 15 residues. The DNA of the CDR3 is TGCAGTGCTACCAGCGCGGGGGGTCTTTCGTTCGGCTACACCTTC. Its translation: CSATSAGGLSFGYTF.